Listed below are T cell receptor beta chains from one sample, sequenced in a study of OX40 agonist ivuxolimab in advanced cancers. Using immunoSEQ multiplex PCR, the repertoire was profiled, and TCRdb retains in-frame clones only, with some absent. The sample includes about 60,000 clones, 83% of them seen just once. The sequencing used CD4+ or CD8+ T cells sorted from blood, collected in a trial of the OX40 agonist ivuxolimab. The receptors come from an adult with an advanced solid tumor such as melanoma, head and neck, liver or kidney cancer. Both conserved end residues are part of each CDR3. The D gene is left open where the match is weak. Size is stated for part of the rows, as once, few or many counts, or as a class when the clone is expanded.

len	v_gene	d_gene	j_gene	abundance	CDR3nt	CDR3aa
14	TRBV6-5	.	TRBJ1-1	.	TGTGCCAGCAGTGAAGTGGTGGGGAACACTGAAGCTTTCTTT	CASSEVVGNTEAFF
14	TRBV7-9	.	TRBJ1-1	.	TGTGCCAGCAGCTTAGTACCTGAACTGACTGAAGCTTTCTTT	CASSLVPELTEAFF
14	TRBV2	.	TRBJ1-1	.	TGTGCCAGCAGTGGGGGGACAACGCTCACTGAAGCTTTCTTT	CASSGGTTLTEAFF
15	TRBV25-1	TRBD1	TRBJ1-4	few	TGTGCCAGCAGACCAACAGGGGTAGATCGCGAAAAACTGTTTTTT	CASRPTGVDREKLFF
13	TRBV5-1	.	TRBJ2-4	.	TGCGCCAGCAGCCCGGACCAGAAAAACATTCAGTACTTC	CASSPDQKNIQYF
13	TRBV29-1	.	TRBJ2-2	.	TGCAGCGTTCAGGTCGGGTACACCGGGGAGCTGTTTTTT	CSVQVGYTGELFF
15	TRBV6-1	.	TRBJ2-2	.	TGTGCCAGCAGTGAAGCTCAGGGGTTCACCGGGGAGCTGTTTTTT	CASSEAQGFTGELFF
14	TRBV2	TRBD2	TRBJ2-3	once	TGTGCCAGCATTAGCGGGGGAAGCACAGATACGCAGTATTTT	CASISGGSTDTQYF
18	TRBV11-2	.	TRBJ1-4	.	TGTGCCAGCAGCCCGGTGGGGGGGCGGACTACAACTAATGAAAAACTGTTTTTT	CASSPVGGRTTTNEKLFF
15	TRBV5-1	.	TRBJ2-1	once	TGCGCCAGCAGCTTGGCAGGCCAGGAATACAATGAGCAGTTCTTC	CASSLAGQEYNEQFF
15	TRBV30	TRBD2	TRBJ2-7	few	TGTGCCTGGAAGCCCCTAGCGGGAGGGAACTACGAGCAGTACTTC	CAWKPLAGGNYEQYF
13	TRBV19	.	TRBJ2-7	.	TGTGCCAGTAGTATAGGGCGCAGTTACGAGCAGTACTTC	CASSIGRSYEQYF
14	TRBV6-4	TRBD1	TRBJ2-1	.	TGTGCCAGCAGTGTAGGGACAGGGGGTAACGAGCAGTTCTTC	CASSVGTGGNEQFF
14	TRBV7-9	.	TRBJ2-3	.	TGTGCCAGCAGCTTTAGCAACCCGGAAGATACGCAGTATTTT	CASSFSNPEDTQYF
12	TRBV10-3	.	TRBJ2-3	.	TGTGCCATCAGTCGAGGGGAAGATACGCAGTATTTT	CAISRGEDTQYF
14	TRBV6-6	.	TRBJ1-4	medium-sized	TGTGCCAGCAGTTACAGGGGGACGGGTGAAAAACTGTTTTTT	CASSYRGTGEKLFF
15	TRBV5-6	.	TRBJ2-3	few	TGTGCCAGCAGCTTGGACGGGAGTATGTGGGATACGCAGTATTTT	CASSLDGSMWDTQYF
20	TRBV4-2	.	TRBJ2-1	.	TGTGCCAGCAGCCAAGATGGACGGGGACCCAACGGCCAAGGTTTTCCCGGGCAGTTCTTC	CASSQDGRGPNGQGFPGQFF
16	TRBV28	.	TRBJ2-1	.	TGTGCCAGCAGCACCGCGGGACAGTCGTCCTACAATGAGCAGTTCTTC	CASSTAGQSSYNEQFF
14	TRBV5-1	.	TRBJ1-3	.	TGCGCCAGCAGCCGAGGCCAGGGTGGAAACACCATATATTTT	CASSRGQGGNTIYF
15	TRBV4-3	.	TRBJ2-6	few	TGCGCCAGCAGCCTAGTCCGGGCGGAATGGGACGTCCTGACTTTC	CASSLVRAEWDVLTF
18	TRBV19	.	TRBJ2-6	.	TGTGCCAGTAGTATAAACGACAGGCGCACCTCTGGGGCCAACGTCCTGACTTTC	CASSINDRRTSGANVLTF
15	TRBV5-4	.	TRBJ2-3	once	TGTGCCAGCAGCTTGGAGGTAGGGGGCACAGATACGCAGTATTTT	CASSLEVGGTDTQYF
16	TRBV10-2	TRBD2	TRBJ2-3	.	TGCGCCAGCAGTGCGAGAGGAGCGGGAGGGACAGATACGCAGTATTTT	CASSARGAGGTDTQYF
12	TRBV27	.	TRBJ2-7	.	TGTGCCGCGGGTCGCGAAGCGGGCGAGCAGTACTTC	CAAGREAGEQYF
14	TRBV5-1	.	TRBJ2-2	.	TGCGCCAGCAGCTTGGGTGTGGACACCGGGGAGCTGTTTTTT	CASSLGVDTGELFF
13	TRBV28	TRBD1	TRBJ1-1	.	TGTGCCAGCAGGAAGACAGGGCCAGGGCCGGCTTTCTTT	CASRKTGPGPAFF
12	TRBV28	.	TRBJ1-4	.	TGTGCCAGCAGTCCAGGGCGGGAAAAACTGTTTTTT	CASSPGREKLFF
14	TRBV6-5	.	TRBJ2-7	.	TGTGCCAGCAGCCCCGGGGGGCCTACCTACGAGCAGTACTTC	CASSPGGPTYEQYF
13	TRBV6-5	.	TRBJ1-1	.	TGTGCCAGCAGTTTTGGCAGGGTCACTGAAGCTTTCTTT	CASSFGRVTEAFF
12	TRBV25-1	.	TRBJ2-2	.	TGTGCCAGCAGTGTAAAAGCCGGGGAGCTGTTTTTT	CASSVKAGELFF
13	TRBV11-2	.	TRBJ2-7	.	TGTGCCAGCGCCCGGGCGGACCGAACCGAGCAGTACTTC	CASARADRTEQYF
13	TRBV18	TRBD2	TRBJ2-7	.	TGTGCCAGCTCACTGCGGGAGCAGGACGAGCAGTACTTC	CASSLREQDEQYF
13	TRBV5-6	TRBD1	TRBJ2-7	.	TGTGCCAGCAGCTTGGGGCCCGGGACAGTCGAGTACTTC	CASSLGPGTVEYF
13	TRBV29-1	TRBD2	TRBJ2-7	.	TGCAGCGTTGAAACTAGCGGTACCTACGAGCAGTACTTC	CSVETSGTYEQYF
15	TRBV2	TRBD1	TRBJ2-1	.	TGTGCCAGCAGTGAAGTGGGGACAGTTGGCGATGAGCAGTTCTTC	CASSEVGTVGDEQFF
15	TRBV28	.	TRBJ2-3	.	TGTGCCAGCAGTTTGGGGACACGAAGCACAGATACGCAGTATTTT	CASSLGTRSTDTQYF
14	TRBV4-1	TRBD1	TRBJ2-3	few	TGCGCCAGCAGCCAAGATCCCACACAGGGGACGCAGTATTTT	CASSQDPTQGTQYF
13	TRBV9	.	TRBJ2-3	many	TGTGCCAGCAGCTTCCGGGACTTTGATACGCAGTATTTT	CASSFRDFDTQYF
17	TRBV4-1	TRBD2	TRBJ2-1	.	TGCGCCAGCAGCCAAGATCATGTAGCGGGGGTATACAATGAGCAGTTCTTC	CASSQDHVAGVYNEQFF
15	TRBV5-5	TRBD1	TRBJ2-1	.	TGTGCCAGCAGGCCAGGACAGGACTCCTACAATGAGCAGTTCTTC	CASRPGQDSYNEQFF
15	TRBV5-1	.	TRBJ1-5	.	TGCGCCAGCAGCTTGTTGGGGGGCCGCAATCAGCCCCAGCATTTT	CASSLLGGRNQPQHF